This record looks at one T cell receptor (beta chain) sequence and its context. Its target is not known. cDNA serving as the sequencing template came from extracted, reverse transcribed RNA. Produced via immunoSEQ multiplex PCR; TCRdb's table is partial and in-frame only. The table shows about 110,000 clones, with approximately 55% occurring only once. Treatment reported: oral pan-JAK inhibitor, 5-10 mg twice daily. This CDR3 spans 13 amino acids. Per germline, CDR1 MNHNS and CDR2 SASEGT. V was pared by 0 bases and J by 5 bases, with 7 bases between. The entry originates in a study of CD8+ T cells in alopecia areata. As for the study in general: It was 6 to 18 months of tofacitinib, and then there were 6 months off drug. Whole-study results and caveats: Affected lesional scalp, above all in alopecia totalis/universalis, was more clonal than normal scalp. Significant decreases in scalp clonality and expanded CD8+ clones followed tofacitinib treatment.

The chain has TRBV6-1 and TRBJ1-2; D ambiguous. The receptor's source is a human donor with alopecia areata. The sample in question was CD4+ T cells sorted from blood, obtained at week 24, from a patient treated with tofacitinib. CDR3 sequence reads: CASSEANGYGYTF. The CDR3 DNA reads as TGTGCCAGCAGTGAAGCGAATGGGTATGGCTACACCTTC.